The sequence of this TCR beta chain was determined in a study of cytomegalovirus exposure and HLA in healthy donors. CDR1 is SGHVS and CDR2 is FNYEAQ in the germline V gene. V was pared by 1 base and J by 13 bases, with 8 bases of the junction left unmatched. The CDR3 covers 13 residues. The primer mix had 60 Vbeta and 13 Jbeta primers. The protocol was immunoSEQ multiplex PCR, while the TCRdb copy is restricted to in-frame clones and leaves out a portion. This sample has tens of thousands of clones, with around 70% found just once. The chain couples TRBV7-6 to TRBJ2-3, with 7 positions matching TRBD1. Sequenced input: PBMCs. The receptor comes from a male donor in good health and CMV-seropositive. The CDR3 DNA follows: TGTGCCAGCAGCTTAGGGACAGGACCTGAGAAGTATTTT. The encoded protein is CASSLGTGPEKYF.